The rows below give T cell receptor beta chains drawn from one sample of a study of blood T cells in healthy people across ages. TCRdb reprocessed the 5' RACE reads with MiXCR, giving one entry per CDR3 protein. The data hold roughly 700,000 distinct CDR3 sequences, with around 32% observed a single time. Sequenced material: blood. These receptors originate from an elderly woman in good health. The CDR3 runs from the conserved cysteine through the conserved F or W.

v_gene,CDR3aa
TRBV29-1,CSIGRGRQETQYF
TRBV29-1,CSVGWGRGNTEAFF
TRBV12-3/TRBV12-4,CASSPRGGGANEQFF
TRBV27,CASSFTSGGLWSNEQFF
TRBV6-5,CASSYRGQGNYEQYF
TRBV24-1,CATSELQGPTEKLFF
TRBV20-1,CSARDGQRGNSYEQYF
TRBV6-1,CASTSSQGQGHHQPQHF
TRBV7-3,CASSLTRLGNTEAFF
TRBV30,CAWSRGHIDYSYEQYF
TRBV7-2,CASSWTGLFQETQYF
TRBV4-2,CASSQGPGLAAYNEQFF
TRBV20-1,CSARDPALISGVTDTQYF
TRBV12-3/TRBV12-4,CASSTWDSTDTQYF
TRBV20-1,CSARRTGQGVDGLQYF
TRBV5-1,CASSSRTTNKKLFF
TRBV7-2,CASSLTHTEAFF
TRBV6-5,CATFPGGSATGELFF
TRBV20-1,CSASLGGNYGYTF
TRBV7-9,CASTNKEGGELFF
TRBV5-1,CASSLVAAGANTEAFF
TRBV3-1,CASSQAGTWGETQYF
TRBV5-1,CASSTETGRMGRTEAFF
TRBV7-2,CASSFLAGAGEQYF
TRBV28,CASSLGGFGTQYF
TRBV7-9,CASSPSGALTSTEAFF
TRBV3-1,CASSQGAYDSPLHF
TRBV7-2,CASQSSRGSTDTQYF
TRBV20-1,CSAVDRRTQETQYF
TRBV9,CASSPRLAGYNEQYF
TRBV24-1,CATREYSGQGGQFF
TRBV6-5,CASTKTSGGTETQYF
TRBV18,CASSAGTGGDYGYTF
TRBV9,CASSPTEAIRDYGYTF
TRBV20-1,CSAGDSSYEQYF
TRBV7-2,CASSPVGGGNTEAFF
TRBV6-1,CASSVGQEVPGANVLTF
TRBV28,CASSLTSGGQADTQYF
TRBV20-1,CSAPTRGQTYEQYF
TRBV28,CASSPAGSPSYGYTF
TRBV15,CATSMGREHGYTF
TRBV3-1,CASSPTAATNEKLFF